This is a list of T cell receptor beta chains from one sample in a study of blood T cell repertoires in COVID-19. The table came from immunoSEQ multiplex PCR; TCRdb's copy has only in-frame clones and leaves some out. This table holds some 240,000 clones, about four fifths found once. Sequenced input: PBMCs or T cells enriched from blood (not recorded which). These receptors all stem from a man aged 50-59 years who had recovered from COVID-19. The CDR3 runs from the conserved cysteine through the conserved F or W. D genes are given only for firm matches. Rows may omit the clone size; those that give it use once, few, many or a size class.

j_gene: TRBJ1-5; v_gene: TRBV19; d_gene: TRBD1; abundance: NA; CDR3aa: CASSISGDRNQPQHF; CDR3nt: TGTGCCAGTAGTATTTCAGGGGACAGAAATCAGCCCCAGCATTTT
j_gene: TRBJ2-3; v_gene: TRBV18; d_gene: TRBD1; abundance: NA; CDR3aa: CASSPPTGGTDTQYF; CDR3nt: TGTGCCAGCTCACCCCCGACAGGGGGCACAGATACGCAGTATTTT
j_gene: TRBJ1-2; v_gene: TRBV5-1; d_gene: NA; abundance: once; CDR3aa: CASSLERQGHGYTF; CDR3nt: TGCGCCAGCAGCCTCGAACGGCAGGGCCATGGCTACACCTTC
j_gene: TRBJ1-5; v_gene: TRBV18; d_gene: NA; abundance: NA; CDR3aa: CASSPTGISNQPQHF; CDR3nt: TGTGCCAGCTCACCCACAGGCATTAGCAATCAGCCCCAGCATTTT
j_gene: TRBJ1-1; v_gene: TRBV18; d_gene: TRBD1; abundance: NA; CDR3aa: CASSPNRGTEAFF; CDR3nt: TGTGCCAGCTCACCCAACAGGGGGACTGAAGCTTTCTTT
j_gene: TRBJ2-2; v_gene: TRBV3-1/TRBV3-2; d_gene: TRBD1; abundance: NA; CDR3aa: CASSPFGTGALLDTGELFF; CDR3nt: TGTGCCAGCAGCCCTTTTGGGACAGGGGCCCTACTTGACACCGGGGAGCTGTTTTTT
j_gene: TRBJ1-5; v_gene: TRBV4-1; d_gene: NA; abundance: NA; CDR3aa: CASSPVGRGLYSNQPQHF; CDR3nt: TGCGCCAGCAGCCCCGTAGGGCGGGGATTGTATAGCAATCAGCCCCAGCATTTT
j_gene: TRBJ2-7; v_gene: TRBV28; d_gene: NA; abundance: NA; CDR3aa: CASNPFEADYEQYF; CDR3nt: TGTGCCAGCAATCCGTTTGAGGCAGACTACGAGCAGTACTTC
j_gene: TRBJ1-6; v_gene: TRBV6-5; d_gene: NA; abundance: NA; CDR3aa: CASTETVNSPLHF; CDR3nt: TGTGCCAGCACCGAGACAGTCAATTCACCCCTCCACTTT
j_gene: TRBJ2-2; v_gene: TRBV24-1; d_gene: NA; abundance: NA; CDR3aa: CATSPGEIRTGELFF; CDR3nt: TGTGCCACCAGTCCAGGGGAGATACGCACCGGGGAGCTGTTTTTT
j_gene: TRBJ2-5; v_gene: TRBV5-6; d_gene: TRBD2; abundance: NA; CDR3aa: CASSLTLAGGRRETQYF; CDR3nt: TGTGCCAGCAGTCTAACCCTAGCGGGAGGTCGTAGAGAGACCCAGTACTTC
j_gene: TRBJ1-1; v_gene: TRBV18; d_gene: NA; abundance: NA; CDR3aa: CASSIGRNTEAFF; CDR3nt: TGTGCCAGCTCAATTGGCAGAAACACTGAAGCTTTCTTT
j_gene: TRBJ1-6; v_gene: TRBV30; d_gene: NA; abundance: NA; CDR3aa: CAWSVQVVGGVYNSPLHF; CDR3nt: TGTGCCTGGAGTGTACAAGTCGTTGGAGGCGTTTATAATTCACCCCTCCACTTT
j_gene: TRBJ2-3; v_gene: TRBV4-2; d_gene: TRBD2; abundance: NA; CDR3aa: CASSQSLAGGTDTQYF; CDR3nt: TGTGCCAGCAGCCAATCACTAGCGGGGGGCACAGATACGCAGTATTTT
j_gene: TRBJ1-2; v_gene: TRBV11-2; d_gene: NA; abundance: NA; CDR3aa: CASSSAGYGYTF; CDR3nt: TGTGCCAGCAGCTCGGCAGGGTATGGCTACACCTTC
j_gene: TRBJ1-2; v_gene: TRBV19; d_gene: NA; abundance: NA; CDR3aa: CASSVTANYGYTF; CDR3nt: TGTGCCAGTAGTGTTACAGCTAACTATGGCTACACCTTC
j_gene: TRBJ1-4; v_gene: TRBV7-6; d_gene: TRBD1; abundance: NA; CDR3aa: CASSLEGGTGANEKLFF; CDR3nt: TGTGCCAGCAGCTTAGAGGGGGGGACAGGGGCTAATGAAAAACTGTTTTTT
j_gene: TRBJ2-1; v_gene: TRBV9; d_gene: TRBD2; abundance: NA; CDR3aa: CASSRSGEGLARHNEQFF; CDR3nt: TGTGCCAGCAGTCGTAGTGGGGAAGGACTAGCGCGACACAATGAGCAGTTCTTC
j_gene: TRBJ2-7; v_gene: TRBV7-2; d_gene: NA; abundance: once; CDR3aa: CASSPRGAETYEQYF; CDR3nt: TGTGCCAGCAGCCCCCGGGGTGCGGAGACCTACGAGCAGTACTTC
j_gene: TRBJ2-6; v_gene: TRBV18; d_gene: TRBD1; abundance: once; CDR3aa: CASSPRGRISGANVLTF; CDR3nt: TGTGCCAGCTCACCAAGGGGGCGAATCTCTGGGGCCAACGTCCTGACTTTC
j_gene: TRBJ1-1; v_gene: TRBV19; d_gene: NA; abundance: NA; CDR3aa: CASSTQGWNTEAFF; CDR3nt: TGTGCCAGTAGTACTCAGGGATGGAACACTGAAGCTTTCTTT
j_gene: TRBJ2-1; v_gene: TRBV6-1; d_gene: TRBD2; abundance: NA; CDR3aa: CASSDGGRNNEQFF; CDR3nt: TGTGCCAGCAGTGACGGCGGGAGGAACAATGAGCAGTTCTTC
j_gene: TRBJ2-2; v_gene: TRBV7-2; d_gene: TRBD1; abundance: NA; CDR3aa: CASSSTGGTGELFF; CDR3nt: TGTGCCAGCAGTTCCACAGGGGGCACCGGGGAGCTGTTTTTT
j_gene: TRBJ2-7; v_gene: TRBV9; d_gene: TRBD1; abundance: NA; CDR3aa: CASSVGGQASYEQYF; CDR3nt: TGTGCCAGCAGCGTAGGGGGACAGGCCTCCTACGAGCAGTACTTC